One sample yielded the 29 T cell receptor beta chains listed below, sequenced in a study of OX40 agonist ivuxolimab in advanced cancers. Library method: the immunoSEQ multiplex PCR assay. Not all clones reach the TCRdb copy of this immuneACCESS table, which keeps in-frame sequences only. Checked studies attribute under half of the gap to unresolved V genes and leave the rest unexplained. Counted in this sample were approximately 60,000 clones; approximately 92% of them appeared once. The ten top clones hold roughly 0.6% of the sample. Sequencing was performed on CD4+ or CD8+ T cells sorted from blood, taken in a trial of the OX40 agonist ivuxolimab. The origin of the receptors is an adult with an advanced solid tumor such as melanoma, head and neck, liver or kidney cancer.

The V call is TRBV6-5, the J call TRBJ1-4; D is uncertain. The CDR3 spans 14 residues. Germline CDR1 and CDR2: MNHEY and SVGAGI. Trimming stripped 4 bases from V and 3 bases from J, with 9 bases between. The chain's CDR3 is CASSSGVANEKLFF. The CDR3 bases are TGTGCCAGCAGTTCCGGGGTGGCTAATGAAAAACTGTTTTTT.

This chain links TRBV5-5 with TRBJ1-5; TRBD1 matches at 11 bases. V gave up 4 bases and J gave up 7 bases; unmatched junction bases: 7. CDR1 is SGHKS and CDR2 is YYEKEE in the germline V gene (reference sequence). The CDR3 totals 15 residues. The CDR3 region is CASSTGQGDGQPQHF. The CDR3 region has the DNA TGTGCCAGCAGCACGGGACAGGGGGACGGGCAGCCCCAGCATTTT. The full variable domain, in which reference TRBV5-5 and TRBJ1-5 provide the parts outside the CDR3, is DAGVTQSPTHLIKTRGQQVTLRCSPISGHKSVSWYQQVLGQGPQFIFQYYEKEERGRGNFPDRFSARQFPNYSSELNVNALLLGDSALYLCASSTGQGDGQPQHFGDGTRLSIL.

The rearrangement uses TRBV2 and TRBJ1-1; the D gene is possibly TRBD1 (5 bases). This CDR3 has 16 amino acids. Germline lookup yields CDR1 SNHLY and CDR2 FYNNEI. Trimming removed 4 bases from V and 5 bases from J, with 20 bases in between. DNA for the CDR3: TGTGCCAGCAGTGCTCGCCTCGGACCGTGGGGGACTGAAGCTTTCTTT. Translating it yields CASSARLGPWGTEAFF.

The rearrangement joins TRBV10-1 to TRBJ2-1; D remains unclear. CDR1 WNHNN and CDR2 SYGVQD come from the germline V gene (reference sequence). This CDR3 contains 15 residues. V shed 4 bases and J shed 4 bases, with 14 bases lying between them. CDR3 DNA sequence: TGCGCCAGCAGTGCTCGGTCAAACCCATACAATGAGCAGTTCTTC. Translating gives CASSARSNPYNEQFF.

The chain joins TRBV7-2 to TRBJ2-7; D gene unclear. The CDR3 contains 12 residues. V was clipped by 2 bases and J by 3 bases, with 5 bases between them. Germline V gene data show CDR1 as SGHTA and CDR2 as FQGNSA. CDR3 amino acids: CASSLFRYEQYF. The CDR3 coding sequence is TGTGCCAGCAGCTTATTTCGCTACGAGCAGTACTTC.

This rearrangement joins TRBV29-1 to TRBJ1-2; 8 nucleotides agree with TRBD1. The J segment lost 8 bases and the V segment lost 2 bases, leaving 7 bases of the junction unmatched. Germline V gene lookup returns CDR1 SQVTM and CDR2 ANQGSEA. The CDR3 has 13 residues. The CDR3 sequence is CSVERQGNGGYTF. In nucleotides, the CDR3 is TGCAGCGTTGAACGACAGGGGAACGGAGGCTACACCTTC.

J is TRBJ2-1 and V is TRBV19; D may correspond to TRBD1 or TRBD2 (6 bases each). The ends were cut back, 5 bases at V and 5 bases at J, with 16 bases in the middle. The germline V gene encodes CDR1 LNHDA and CDR2 SQIVND (reference sequence). This CDR3 has 15 amino acids. The CDR3 DNA reads as TGTGCCAGTAGTGGTCGGGGGCGATCGGACAATGAGCAGTTCTTC. Protein sequence: CASSGRGRSDNEQFF.

This chain links TRBV6-5 with TRBJ2-5; no firm D call. The V and J ends lost 0 bases and 5 bases respectively, with 4 bases between them. This CDR3 contains 12 residues. Germline values: CDR1 MNHEY, CDR2 SVGAGI. CDR3: CASSYSVETQYF. In DNA form, the CDR3 reads TGTGCCAGCAGTTACTCGGTGGAGACCCAGTACTTC.

This clone has a single count. The chain links TRBV6-1 to TRBJ2-3, with 14 bases that match TRBD2. The ends lost 3 bases at V and 2 bases at J; junction bases unmatched: 1. The CDR3 loop spans 16 amino acids. Germline CDR1 MNHNS, CDR2 SASEGT. CDR3 residues: CASSEGLAGATDTQYF. The CDR3 DNA is TGTGCCAGCAGTGAGGGACTAGCGGGAGCCACAGATACGCAGTATTTT.

The rearrangement joins TRBV7-6 to TRBJ2-1, with 12 positions matching TRBD2. V gave up 8 bases and J gave up 9 bases; unmatched junction bases: 5. Germline-derived CDR1 and CDR2 are SGHVS and FNYEAQ. The CDR3 consists of 13 residues. The CDR3 sequence is CASGLAGPSEQFF. The CDR3, as DNA: TGTGCCAGCGGACTAGCGGGACCTTCTGAGCAGTTCTTC.

This chain links TRBV5-1 with TRBJ2-1; tentatively, D is TRBD1 (6 bases). Germline assignment: CDR1 SGHRS and CDR2 YFSETQ. The CDR3 is 14 residues long. The germline V and J ends were trimmed by 3 bases and 6 bases, with 13 bases remaining between them. The CDR3 reads CASSSPGQINEQFF. Written as DNA, the CDR3 is TGCGCCAGCAGCTCGCCGGGACAAATCAATGAGCAGTTCTTC.

The chain has TRBV10-1 and TRBJ2-2, with D possibly TRBD2 on 6 matching bases. This CDR3 is built from 14 residues. V shed 8 bases and J shed 6 bases, with 16 bases lying between them. Germline CDR1 and CDR2: WNHNN and SYGVQD (reference sequence). The CDR3 reads CASRRDLEAGELFF. CDR3 DNA sequence: TGCGCCAGCCGCCGGGACTTGGAGGCCGGGGAGCTGTTTTTT.

The V gene is TRBV5-1, the J gene TRBJ2-5, with 9 nucleotides matching TRBD2. The last part of the DNA fits TRBJ2-7 better; the J call may be wrong. The germline CDR1 and CDR2 sequences are SGHRS and YFSETQ. The CDR3 has 17 residues. In DNA, the CDR3 is TGCGCCAGCAGCCCCTCGTTCCCTAGCGGGGATCCCTACGAGCAGTACTTC. Translated, it gives CASSPSFPSGDPYEQYF.

The rearrangement joins TRBV5-5 to TRBJ1-5, with D hard to call. CDR3 size: 13 residues. Germline V gives CDR1 SGHKS, CDR2 YYEKEE (reference sequence). V lost 4 bases to trimming and J lost 2 bases, with 7 bases between them. The CDR3 DNA reads TGTGCCAGCAGCACCCGAGGCAATCAGCCCCAGCATTTT. As protein: CASSTRGNQPQHF. Looking up the rest from reference TRBV5-5 and TRBJ1-5 gives the full variable domain: DAGVTQSPTHLIKTRGQQVTLRCSPISGHKSVSWYQQVLGQGPQFIFQYYEKEERGRGNFPDRFSARQFPNYSSELNVNALLLGDSALYLCASSTRGNQPQHFGDGTRLSIL.

This chain uses TRBV29-1 with TRBJ2-4; 9 bases line up with TRBD1. Germline CDR1 SQVTM, CDR2 ANQGSEA. This CDR3 has 13 amino acids. Trimming at V came to 5 bases and at J to 4 bases, leaving 3 bases not matched to a gene. The CDR3, as DNA: TGCAGCGTTTTAGACAGGGGGAAAAACATTCAGTACTTC. Translated, it gives CSVLDRGKNIQYF.

Only one count was recorded for this clone. This rearrangement joins TRBV12-5 to TRBJ2-3, with D possibly being TRBD1 or TRBD2 (5 bases each). CDR1 is LGHNT and CDR2 is FRNRAP in the germline V gene. This CDR3 has 13 residues. V gave up 4 bases and J gave up 4 bases, with 9 bases separating them. DNA for the CDR3: TGTGCTAGTGGTTCCGGGGCTGCAGATACGCAGTATTTT. It codes for CASGSGAADTQYF.

The J gene is TRBJ2-3, the V gene TRBV5-1; D remains ambiguous. This CDR3 has 14 amino acids. CDR1 is SGHRS and CDR2 is YFSETQ in the germline V gene. V lost 1 base and J lost 2, with 8 bases in between. CDR3 protein: CASSLKGYTDTQYF. The CDR3 DNA follows: TGCGCCAGCAGCTTGAAAGGATACACAGATACGCAGTATTTT.

The chain has TRBV6-1 and TRBJ2-7; TRBD1 might be the D (6 bases). The CDR3 is 14 amino acids. Trimming left V 6 bases short and J 1 base short, with 13 bases between. Germline V gene sequence: CDR1 MNHNS, CDR2 SASEGT. CDR3 in amino acids: CASSRGGVSYEQYF. For the CDR3, the DNA is TGTGCCAGCAGCAGAGGGGGAGTATCCTACGAGCAGTACTTC.

V and J are TRBV2 and TRBJ2-7; TRBD1 agrees at 10 bases. Germline V gene lookup returns CDR1 SNHLY and CDR2 FYNNEI. The CDR3 is 14 amino acids. With V trimmed by 6 bases and J by 5 bases, 7 bases remained unmatched. The CDR3 loop reads CASSVPGQGNEQYF. The CDR3 nucleotides are TGTGCCAGCAGCGTCCCGGGACAGGGGAACGAGCAGTACTTC.

J is TRBJ2-5 and V is TRBV6-1; 9 positions agree with TRBD1. Per germline, CDR1 MNHNS and CDR2 SASEGT. After removal of 4 bases from V and 7 bases from J, the junction contained 10 bases not matched to a gene. CDR3 length equals 15 residues. CDR3 bases: TGTGCCAGCAGTGCGGGACAGGGTAGTCAGGGGACCCAGTACTTC. As protein: CASSAGQGSQGTQYF.

This clone was detected once. The chain recombines TRBV5-1 with TRBJ1-1; D is uncertain. This CDR3 has 15 residues. Per germline, CDR1 SGHRS and CDR2 YFSETQ. V lost 8 bases and J 3 bases, leaving 20 bases between the germline ends. The CDR3 spells CASSQAPLGYTEAFF. DNA for the CDR3: TGCGCCAGTTCCCAGGCCCCTTTGGGGTACACTGAAGCTTTCTTT.

This clone showed up just a few times. V is TRBV11-3 and J is TRBJ2-2; D ambiguous. Germline lookup yields CDR1 SGHNT and CDR2 YENEEA. The CDR3 sequence is 16 residues long. Trimming left V 0 bases short and J 4 bases short, with 12 bases between. The CDR3 nucleotides are TGTGCCAGCAGCTTAGAATGGCCGACGGGCACCGGGGAGCTGTTTTTT. Amino acids: CASSLEWPTGTGELFF.

The rearrangement links TRBV5-1 to TRBJ2-5; D may match TRBD1 or TRBD2 (5 bases each). There are 13 residues in the CDR3. With 4 bases removed from V and 4 bases from J, the gap between germline ends came to 11 bases. CDR1 and CDR2 from the germline V gene are SGHRS and YFSETQ. CDR3 sequence reads: CASSSSGGETQYF. For the CDR3, the DNA is TGCGCCAGCAGCAGCTCTGGGGGAGAGACCCAGTACTTC.

This clone appeared a single time. This sequence joins TRBV11-3 and TRBJ1-1, with 9 positions matching TRBD1. CDR1 and CDR2 from the germline V gene are SGHNT and YENEEA. J lost 11 bases, V lost 3 bases, and 4 bases had no gene match. The CDR3 consists of 12 residues. The CDR3 is CASSFGQGNAFF. In nucleotides, the CDR3 is TGTGCCAGCAGCTTCGGACAGGGGAATGCTTTCTTT.

The chain recombines TRBV2 with TRBJ1-6, with 8 positions matching TRBD1. This CDR3 has 15 amino acids. Germline CDR1 reads SNHLY; CDR2 reads FYNNEI. The J segment lost 14 bases and the V segment lost 2 bases, leaving 11 bases of the junction unmatched. As DNA, the CDR3 is TGTGCCAGCAGTGAATTGAGCGCAGGGGGCCGTTCCCTCCACTTT. This gives the protein CASSELSAGGRSLHF. The whole variable domain, remainder taken from reference TRBV2 and TRBJ1-6, is EPEVTQTPSHQVTQMGQEVILRCVPISNHLYFYWYRQILGQKVEFLVSFYNNEISEKSEIFDDQFSVERPDGSNFTLKIRSTKLEDSAMYFCASSELSAGGRSLHFGNGTRLTVT.

This sequence joins TRBV4-2 and TRBJ2-7; TRBD2 matches at 8 bases. V shed 1 base and J 3 bases; nucleotides not matched to a gene: 5. The germline V gene encodes CDR1 LGHNA and CDR2 YNFKEQ. The CDR3 totals 15 residues. This CDR3 reads CASSQVSGKIYEQYF. The DNA for the CDR3 is TGTGCCAGCAGCCAAGTTAGCGGGAAGATCTACGAGCAGTACTTC.

The chain is built from TRBV5-1 and TRBJ2-3, with D perhaps TRBD1 (5 bases). The CDR3 loop spans 15 amino acids. Germline loops: CDR1 SGHRS, CDR2 YFSETQ. Trimming pared 3 bases from V and 0 bases from J, leaving 11 bases between. The chain's CDR3 is CASSSQGSSTDTQYF. CDR3 DNA: TGCGCCAGCAGCTCCCAGGGCTCAAGCACAGATACGCAGTATTTT.

The chain joins TRBV6-5 to TRBJ2-1, with 10 bases lining up with TRBD2. Trimming at V came to 6 bases and at J to 2 bases, leaving 4 bases not matched to a gene. Per germline, CDR1 MNHEY and CDR2 SVGAGI. This CDR3 has 15 amino acids. CDR3 loop: CASRKSGRAYNEQFF. The CDR3 DNA reads as TGTGCCAGCAGGAAAAGCGGGAGGGCCTACAATGAGCAGTTCTTC.

The chain combines TRBV2 with TRBJ2-3; maybe TRBD2 (7 bases). Trimming cost V 7 bases and J 0 bases, with 11 bases left between them. CDR1 and CDR2 from the germline V gene are SNHLY and FYNNEI. The CDR3 has 14 residues. The CDR3 nucleotides are TGTGCCAGCAAGGGGGGGACTAGCACAGATACGCAGTATTTT. Protein sequence: CASKGGTSTDTQYF.